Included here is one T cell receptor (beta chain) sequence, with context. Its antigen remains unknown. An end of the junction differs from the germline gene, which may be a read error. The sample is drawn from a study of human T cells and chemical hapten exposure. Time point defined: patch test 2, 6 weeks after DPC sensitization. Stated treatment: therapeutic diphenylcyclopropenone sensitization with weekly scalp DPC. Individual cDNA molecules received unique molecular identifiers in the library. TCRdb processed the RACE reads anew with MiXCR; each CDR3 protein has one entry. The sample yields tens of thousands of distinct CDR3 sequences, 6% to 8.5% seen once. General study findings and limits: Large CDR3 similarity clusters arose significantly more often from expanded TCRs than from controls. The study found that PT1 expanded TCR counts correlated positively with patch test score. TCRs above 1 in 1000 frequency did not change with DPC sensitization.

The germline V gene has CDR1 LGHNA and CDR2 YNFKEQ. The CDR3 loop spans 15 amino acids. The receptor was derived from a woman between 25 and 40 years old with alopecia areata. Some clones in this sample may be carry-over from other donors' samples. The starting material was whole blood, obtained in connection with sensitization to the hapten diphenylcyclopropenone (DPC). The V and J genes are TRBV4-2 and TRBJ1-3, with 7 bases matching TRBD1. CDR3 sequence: CASSQDQGDGNTTYF. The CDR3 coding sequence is TGTGCCAGCAGCCAAGATCAGGGGGACGGAAACACCACATATTTT.